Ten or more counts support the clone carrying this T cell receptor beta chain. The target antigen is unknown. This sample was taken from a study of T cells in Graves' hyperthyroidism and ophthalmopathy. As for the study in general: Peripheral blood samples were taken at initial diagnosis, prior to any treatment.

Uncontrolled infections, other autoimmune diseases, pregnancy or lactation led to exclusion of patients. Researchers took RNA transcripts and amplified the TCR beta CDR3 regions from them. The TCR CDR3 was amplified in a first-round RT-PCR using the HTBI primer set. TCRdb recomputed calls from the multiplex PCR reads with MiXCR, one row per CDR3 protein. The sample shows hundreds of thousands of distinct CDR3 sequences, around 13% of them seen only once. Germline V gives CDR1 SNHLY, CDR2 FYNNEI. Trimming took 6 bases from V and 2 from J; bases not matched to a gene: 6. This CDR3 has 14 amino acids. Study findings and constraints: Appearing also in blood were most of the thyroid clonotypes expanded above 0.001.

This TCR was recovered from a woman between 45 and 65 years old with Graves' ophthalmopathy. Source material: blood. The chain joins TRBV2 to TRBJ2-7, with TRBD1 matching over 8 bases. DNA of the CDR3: TGTGCCAGCAGATCCCCGGACAGGGCCTACGAGCAGTACTTC. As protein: CASRSPDRAYEQYF. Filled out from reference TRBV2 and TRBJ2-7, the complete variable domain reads EPEVTQTPSHQVTQMGQEVILRCVPISNHLYFYWYRQILGQKVEFLVSFYNNEISEKSEIFDDQFSVERPDGSNFTLKIRSTKLEDSAMYFCASRSPDRAYEQYFGPGTRLTVT.